The entry that follows covers one TCR beta chain sequence. Its antigen remains unidentified. After extraction with the RNeasy kit, roughly 0.45 to 1 ug of the RNA was reverse transcribed using random hexamers. Amplification of TCR beta CDR3 was carried out by immunoSEQ multiplex PCR, which covered 54 Vbeta and 13 Jbeta segments. Via MiXCR, TCRdb re-called the immunoSEQ multiplex PCR reads, giving one row per CDR3 protein. This sample yields 190,000 or so distinct CDR3 sequences, of which roughly 95% are seen a single time; about 0.087% belongs to the top ten. These data are taken from a study of CD8 T cells in Susac syndrome. There are 14 residues in the CDR3. The germline V gene has CDR1 SGHAT and CDR2 FQDESV (reference sequence). Trimming stripped 4 bases from V and 2 bases from J, with 12 bases between. The study's findings and limits: Only a relatively small number of individuals were included in the TCR sequencing and HLA analysis.

Sequencing of TCR beta was performed on blood CD8+ and CD4+ T cells. The gene calls are TRBV11-1 and TRBJ2-7; tentatively, D is TRBD2 (5 bases). The origin of this receptor is a human donor with multiple sclerosis. The sequenced material came from CD4+ T cells from PBMCs. The DNA of the CDR3 is TGTGCCAGCAGCTCGACTATTTGGGCCTACGAGCAGTACTTC. It translates to CASSSTIWAYEQYF.